The 7 T cell receptor beta chains in this list originate from one sample, sequenced in a study of blood T cells in healthy people across ages. PCR was performed a second time for about 7 to 12 cycles using a sample-barcoded 5' primer and a J-beta primer mix. TCRdb fed the 5' RACE reads into MiXCR, producing one record per CDR3 protein. The sample consists of about 1.1 million distinct CDR3 sequences, under 40% of them appearing once. Sequencing was done on a sample of blood. These receptors were taken from a man aged 18 to 29 in good health.

The rearrangement joins TRBV7-9 to TRBJ2-2; 9 bases line up with TRBD1. In germline, CDR1 is SEHNR, CDR2 FQNEAQ (reference sequence). The CDR3 contains 18 residues. V shed 4 bases and J 0 bases; nucleotides not matched to a gene: 9. The CDR3 DNA reads as TGTGCCAGCAGCTCCCGACAGGGGGTGACAGCGAACACCGGGGAGCTGTTTTTT. Protein: CASSSRQGVTANTGELFF.

V and J are TRBV4-1 and TRBJ2-7; 10 bases line up with TRBD2. The CDR3 sequence is 21 residues long. Trimming at V came to 4 bases and at J to 7 bases, leaving 28 bases not matched to a gene. The V gene's germline CDR1 is MGHRA and CDR2 YSYEKL. The CDR3 is CASSLEKWASGGASSYNEQYF. In DNA form, the CDR3 reads TGCGCCAGCAGCCTAGAAAAGTGGGCTAGCGGGGGAGCTAGCTCCTACAATGAGCAGTACTTC.

There are a few counts of this clonotype. The chain joins TRBV12-3 or TRBV12-4 to TRBJ1-6, with 9 bases that match TRBD1. Losses at the gene ends were 9 bases for V and 4 bases for J; bases not matched to a gene: 4. This CDR3 spans 14 amino acids. DNA of the CDR3: TGTGCCAGTCAGGGACAGGGTTATAATTCACCCCTCCACTTT. This translates into CASQGQGYNSPLHF.

This clonotype has just a few counts. The chain combines TRBV5-1 with TRBJ2-5; TRBD2 matches at 7 bases. The ends lost 4 bases at V and 6 bases at J; junction bases unmatched: 18. Germline V lookup: CDR1 SGHRS, CDR2 YFSETQ. There are 17 residues in the CDR3. The CDR3 DNA reads TGCGCCAGCAGCCACAATGAACCCGGACTAGGCTTGAAGACCCAGTACTTC. It translates to CASSHNEPGLGLKTQYF.

The chain has TRBV20-1 and TRBJ1-5; tentatively, D is TRBD1 (5 bases). Between the trimmed V and J ends, which lost 3 bases and 1 base, there was a span of 16 bases. The V gene's germline CDR1 is DFQATT and CDR2 SNEGSKA (reference sequence). CDR3 length: 16 residues. The CDR3 loop is CSARGLGGGSNQPQHF. DNA for the CDR3: TGCAGTGCTAGGGGTCTTGGGGGGGGAAGCAATCAGCCCCAGCATTTT.

Note on this clonotype: One end of the junction fails to match germline, which may point to a read error. The J gene is TRBJ1-2, the V gene TRBV10-2; no firm D call. Looked up from germline, CDR1 is WSHSY and CDR2 is SAAADI. The CDR3 runs to 14 residues. CDR3 DNA: TGCGCCAGCGGTGAGGCCCGCTTTAACTATGGCTACACCTTC. This gives the protein CASGEARFNYGYTF.

This clonotype was detected a few times. CDR3 sequence reads: CASSYFPRGFTDTQYF. For the CDR3, the DNA is TGTGCCAGCAGTTATTTCCCGCGGGGGTTCACAGATACGCAGTATTTT. The chain recombines TRBV6-5 with TRBJ2-3; 7 nucleotides line up with TRBD2. The CDR3 covers 16 residues. Germline trimming cut 3 bases from V and 2 bases from J; bases unmatched to any gene: 8. Germline CDR1 reads MNHEY; CDR2 reads SVGAGI.